The TCR beta chain described here comes from a study of T cells in Graves' hyperthyroidism and ophthalmopathy. Many counts were recorded for this clonotype. Its antigen remains unknown. This CDR3 comprises 15 residues. After removal of 4 bases from V and 7 bases from J, the junction contained 9 bases not matched to a gene. The germline gives CDR1 SNHLY, CDR2 FYNNEI. Amplified regions were TCR beta CDR3 sequences from RNA transcripts. A first-round RT-PCR of the TCR CDR3 used the HTBI primer set. TCRdb reanalysed the multiplex PCR reads using MiXCR and keeps one entry per CDR3 protein. The table has over 200,000 distinct CDR3 sequences, about 14% seen once. In making diagnoses, clinical symptoms, serum thyroxine and TRAb, thyroid ultrasound and orbital computed tomography were all used. Study-wide points: Blood also held most thyroid clonotypes expanded beyond 0.001.

The chain employs TRBV2 and TRBJ2-5, with 10 bases lining up with TRBD2. The sequenced material came from blood. This TCR came from a woman aged 35 to 49 with Graves' hyperthyroidism that later progressed to Graves' ophthalmopathy. The chain's CDR3 is CASSVIAGGLGTQYF. The DNA of the CDR3 is TGTGCCAGCAGTGTTATAGCGGGAGGTCTTGGGACCCAGTACTTC. The variable domain in full, completed from reference TRBV2 and TRBJ2-5, reads EPEVTQTPSHQVTQMGQEVILRCVPISNHLYFYWYRQILGQKVEFLVSFYNNEISEKSEIFDDQFSVERPDGSNFTLKIRSTKLEDSAMYFCASSVIAGGLGTQYFGPGTRLLVL.